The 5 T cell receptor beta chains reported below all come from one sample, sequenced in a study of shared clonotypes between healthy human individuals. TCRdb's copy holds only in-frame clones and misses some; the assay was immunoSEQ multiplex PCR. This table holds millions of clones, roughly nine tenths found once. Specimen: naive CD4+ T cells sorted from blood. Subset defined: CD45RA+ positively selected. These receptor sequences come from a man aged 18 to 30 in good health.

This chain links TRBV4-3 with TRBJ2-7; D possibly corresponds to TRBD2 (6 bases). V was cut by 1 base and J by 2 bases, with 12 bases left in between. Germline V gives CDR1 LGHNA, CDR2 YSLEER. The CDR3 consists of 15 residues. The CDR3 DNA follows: TGCGCCAGCAGCCAAGGGGGCGGGGTGACCTACGAGCAGTACTTC. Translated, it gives CASSQGGGVTYEQYF.

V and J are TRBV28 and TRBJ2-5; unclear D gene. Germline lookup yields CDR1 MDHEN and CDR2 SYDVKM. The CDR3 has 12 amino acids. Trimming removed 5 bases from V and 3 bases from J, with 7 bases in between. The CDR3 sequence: CASSRAEETQYF. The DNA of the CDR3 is TGTGCCAGCAGTCGGGCAGAAGAGACCCAGTACTTC.

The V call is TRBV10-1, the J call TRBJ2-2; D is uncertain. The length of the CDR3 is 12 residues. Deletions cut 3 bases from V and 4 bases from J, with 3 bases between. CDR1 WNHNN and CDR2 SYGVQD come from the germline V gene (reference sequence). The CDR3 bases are TGCGCCAGCAGTGACAGCACCGGGGAGCTGTTTTTT. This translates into CASSDSTGELFF.

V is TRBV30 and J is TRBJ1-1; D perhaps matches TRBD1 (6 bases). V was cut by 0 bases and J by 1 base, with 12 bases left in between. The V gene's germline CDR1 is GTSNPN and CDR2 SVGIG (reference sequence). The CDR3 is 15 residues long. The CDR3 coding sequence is TGTGCCTGGAGTGTACCTAAAGGGGGGAACACTGAAGCTTTCTTT. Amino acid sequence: CAWSVPKGGNTEAFF.

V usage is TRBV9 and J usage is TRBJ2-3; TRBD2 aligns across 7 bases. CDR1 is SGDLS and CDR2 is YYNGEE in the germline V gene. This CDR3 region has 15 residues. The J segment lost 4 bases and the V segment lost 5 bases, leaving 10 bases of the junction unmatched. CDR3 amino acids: CASSPGGGAADTQYF. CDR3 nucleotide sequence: TGTGCCAGCAGTCCCGGGGGAGGGGCGGCAGATACGCAGTATTTT.